This TCR beta chain was sequenced during a study of sequential checkpoint blockade in melanoma. Study-wide background: After both sequences, patients received maintenance nivolumab. After nivolumab or ipilimumab alone, some 20 patients had week-13 rebiopsies.

The CDR3 extends over 12 amino acids. Germline V lookup: CDR1 SGHDN, CDR2 FVKESK. V dropped 2 bases and J dropped 7 bases, with 8 bases sitting between them. Treatment defined: randomized to nivolumab then ipilimumab (arm A) or the reverse (arm B). Assay: immunoSEQ multiplex PCR; the TCRdb copy retains only in-frame clones and omits some. The sample has about 4,400 clones; about a fifth are singletons. This clonotype was sampled from a human donor with melanoma. The J gene is TRBJ1-1, the V gene TRBV14; D is perhaps TRBD1 (5 bases). The source was tumor tissue (inferred from file names), collected from a patient given nivolumab and ipilimumab in sequence. Here the CDR3 reads CASSQSGGEAFF. CDR3 DNA: TGTGCCAGCAGCCAATCCGGGGGTGAAGCTTTCTTT. Together with reference TRBV14 and TRBJ1-1, the CDR3 gives the full variable domain: EAGVTQFPSHSVIEKGQTVTLRCDPISGHDNLYWYRRVMGKEIKFLLHFVKESKQDESGMPNNRFLAERTGGTYSTLKVQPAELEDSGVYFCASSQSGGEAFFGQGTRLTVV.